What follows are 27 T cell receptor beta chains derived from one specimen sequenced in a study of CD8 T cells in Susac syndrome. After extraction with the RNeasy kit, roughly 0.5 to 1 ug of the RNA was reverse transcribed using random hexamers. TCRdb called the immunoSEQ multiplex PCR reads again in MiXCR, with one record for every CDR3 protein. There are fewer than 200,000 distinct CDR3 sequences in the sample; about 95% occur only once, and approximately 0.1% lies in the top ten. The specimen was CD4+ T cells from PBMCs. These receptors originate from a human donor in good health.

This clonotype was counted a few times. V is TRBV19 and J is TRBJ2-2, with 7 bases aligning to TRBD1. In germline, CDR1 is LNHDA, CDR2 SQIVND (reference sequence). The CDR3 is 14 residues long. The V and J ends lost 6 bases and 6 bases, in that order; junction bases with no gene match: 7. The CDR3 DNA sequence: TGTGCCAGTAGCCCGACAGGGATCCCCGGGGAGCTGTTTTTT. This gives the protein CASSPTGIPGELFF.

The rearrangement links TRBV7-2 to TRBJ1-5; perhaps TRBD1 as D (6 bases). The length of the CDR3 is 17 residues. CDR1 is SGHTA, CDR2 FQGNSA, per germline. Trimming took off 1 base at V and 0 bases at J, with 13 bases between the two ends. CDR3 region: CASSLDTGRHSNQPQHF. CDR3 in DNA: TGTGCCAGCAGCTTAGACACAGGGCGACATAGCAATCAGCCCCAGCATTTT. Full variable domain (missing parts from reference TRBV7-2 and TRBJ1-5): GAGVSQSPSNKVTEKGKDVELRCDPISGHTALYWYRQSLGQGLEFLIYFQGNSAPDKSGLPSDRFSAERTGGSVSTLTIQRTQQEDSAVYLCASSLDTGRHSNQPQHFGDGTRLSIL.

This chain uses TRBV19 with TRBJ2-2; D perhaps matches TRBD2 (5 bases). The germline V and J ends were trimmed by 8 bases and 5 bases, with 18 bases remaining between them. The CDR3 is 15 residues long. Germline-derived CDR1 and CDR2 are LNHDA and SQIVND (reference sequence). In nucleotides, the CDR3 is TGTGCCAGTGGGAAAACTAGGCCACCTACCGGGGAGCTGTTTTTT. Translating it yields CASGKTRPPTGELFF.

The chain couples TRBV20-1 to TRBJ1-2, with D hard to call. Trimming stripped 5 bases from V and 3 bases from J, with 13 bases between. Germline V gives CDR1 DFQATT, CDR2 SNEGSKA (reference sequence). The CDR3 extends over 13 amino acids. The CDR3 DNA reads as TGCAGTGCTCAACCCCTTAGCGACTATGGCTACACCTTC. Translated: CSAQPLSDYGYTF.

The chain is built from TRBV30 and TRBJ2-2; D gene ambiguous. V gave up 0 bases and J gave up 5 bases, with 13 bases separating them. The germline CDR1 and CDR2 sequences are GTSNPN and SVGIG (reference sequence). This CDR3 has 15 amino acids. CDR3 coding DNA: TGTGCCTGGAGTGTACCGGCCAGGAGAACCGGGGAGCTGTTTTTT. Translated, it gives CAWSVPARRTGELFF.

The rearrangement links TRBV7-8 to TRBJ1-1; TRBD1 might be the D (5 bases). The CDR3 has 17 residues. Germline CDR1 SGHVS, CDR2 FQNEAQ. Trimming pared 4 bases from V and 4 bases from J, leaving 22 bases between. CDR3 nucleotide sequence: TGTGCCAGCAGCTATGCAGGGTCTTCGTCGGGCCGCACTGAAGCTTTCTTT. Translated, it gives CASSYAGSSSGRTEAFF.

The V gene is TRBV20-1, the J gene TRBJ2-1, with 8 nucleotides matching TRBD1. J lost 3 bases, V lost 5 bases, and 3 bases had no gene match. Germline CDR1 reads DFQATT; CDR2 reads SNEGSKA (reference sequence). CDR3 length: 13 residues. The CDR3: CSAGTGLYNEQFF. DNA for the CDR3: TGCAGTGCTGGGACAGGACTCTACAATGAGCAGTTCTTC.

The chain carries TRBV24-1 and TRBJ2-1; 10 bases agree with TRBD2. Germline V gene data show CDR1 as KGHDR and CDR2 as SFDVKD. Trimming cost V 0 bases and J 3 bases; bases outside gene matches: 1. CDR3 size: 16 residues. This CDR3 reads CATSDLSGRGYNEQFF. CDR3 in DNA: TGTGCCACCAGTGATTTGAGCGGGAGGGGCTACAATGAGCAGTTCTTC.

The V and J genes are TRBV20-1 and TRBJ2-5, with 11 positions matching TRBD2. Germline values: CDR1 DFQATT, CDR2 SNEGSKA (reference sequence). This CDR3 is 14 amino acids long. J was trimmed by 5 bases and V by 6 bases; bases with no gene match: 8. The CDR3 region is CSALRTSGHETQYF. The CDR3 DNA reads TGCAGTGCCCTCCGGACTAGCGGGCACGAGACCCAGTACTTC.

The rearrangement links TRBV27 to TRBJ2-1; D perhaps matches TRBD2 (5 bases). Germline CDR1 reads MNHEY; CDR2 reads SMNVEV (reference sequence). Trimming pared 5 bases from V and 4 bases from J, leaving 9 bases between. The CDR3 sequence is 13 residues long. The CDR3: CASSPTRYNEQFF. In DNA form, the CDR3 reads TGTGCCAGCAGTCCAACTAGGTACAATGAGCAGTTCTTC.

V usage is TRBV29-1 and J usage is TRBJ2-4; the D gene is possibly TRBD1 (6 bases). Germline V gene data show CDR1 as SQVTM and CDR2 as ANQGSEA. The CDR3 sequence is 14 residues long. The V and J ends lost 2 bases and 5 bases respectively, with 13 bases between them. CDR3 coding DNA: TGCAGCGTTGAAACAGGGACGACGGAAAACATTCAGTACTTC. Translation: CSVETGTTENIQYF.

The chain is built from TRBV6-2 or TRBV6-3 and TRBJ2-1, with 8 positions matching TRBD1. This CDR3 spans 15 amino acids. The V and J ends lost 4 bases and 8 bases, in that order; junction bases with no gene match: 10. CDR1 and CDR2 (germline): MNHEY, SVGEGT. The CDR3 loop reads CASSLNGQGWDEQFF. The CDR3 region has the DNA TGTGCCAGCAGTTTGAACGGACAGGGTTGGGATGAGCAGTTCTTC.

V usage is TRBV4-3 and J usage is TRBJ2-1; a possible D gene is TRBD1 (5 bases). The CDR3 contains 17 residues. The germline CDR1 and CDR2 sequences are LGHNA and YSLEER. Trimming took 0 bases from V and 9 from J, leaving 21 bases between them. The CDR3 is CASSQDWGLSPSFEQFF. The CDR3 bases are TGCGCCAGCAGCCAAGATTGGGGCTTGTCCCCTTCATTTGAGCAGTTCTTC.

The J gene is TRBJ2-3, the V gene TRBV20-1; 9 bases line up with TRBD2. CDR3 length: 12 amino acids. V lost 6 bases to trimming and J lost 10 bases; unmatched junction nucleotides: 8. The V gene's germline CDR1 is DFQATT and CDR2 SNEGSKA (reference sequence). CDR3 loop: CSAERGDDAQYF. In DNA, the CDR3 is TGCAGTGCCGAGCGGGGGGACGATGCGCAGTATTTT.

The genes are TRBV18 and TRBJ1-2, with D perhaps matching TRBD1 (6 bases). The CDR3 is 12 residues long. In germline, CDR1 is KGHSH, CDR2 LQKENI. V gave up 3 bases and J gave up 11 bases, with 13 bases separating them. CDR3 bases: TGTGCCAGCTCACCGACAGGTCCGGATTACACCTTC. It specifies CASSPTGPDYTF.

CDR3 amino acids: CSASHPEQYF. The CDR3 DNA follows: TGCAGTGCCTCTCACCCCGAGCAGTACTTC. The genes are TRBV20-1 and TRBJ2-7, with D unclear. The CDR3 totals 10 residues. Germline CDR1 is DFQATT and CDR2 is SNEGSKA (reference sequence). Between the trimmed V and J ends, which lost 6 bases and 6 bases, there was a span of 9 bases.

The rearrangement links TRBV3-1 to TRBJ2-7, with a tentative D call TRBD1 (5 bases). Per germline, CDR1 LGHDT and CDR2 YNNKEL (reference sequence). The V and J ends lost 1 base and 0 bases respectively, with 7 bases between them. The length of the CDR3 is 14 residues. CDR3 sequence reads: CASSQVGVSYEQYF. CDR3 nucleotide sequence: TGTGCCAGCAGCCAAGTAGGGGTCTCCTACGAGCAGTACTTC.

The V gene is TRBV5-4, the J gene TRBJ1-2, with D unclear. Germline V gene sequence: CDR1 SGHNT, CDR2 YYREEE (reference sequence). CDR3 length: 15 amino acids. With 2 bases removed from V and 2 bases from J, the gap between germline ends came to 13 bases. Written as DNA, the CDR3 is TGTGCCAGCAGCTTACGAGCAGGTTTGAACTATGGCTACACCTTC. This encodes CASSLRAGLNYGYTF.

The J gene is TRBJ2-5, the V gene TRBV28; no firm D call. Germline CDR1 and CDR2: MDHEN and SYDVKM. CDR3 length: 13 amino acids. V was trimmed by 6 bases and J by 4 bases, leaving 12 bases between them. The chain's CDR3 is CASRRERIETQYF. DNA for the CDR3: TGTGCCAGCAGACGCGAGAGGATAGAGACCCAGTACTTC.

This chain connects TRBV30 to TRBJ2-1; 7 bases line up with TRBD2. Germline CDR1 GTSNPN, CDR2 SVGIG (reference sequence). The CDR3 extends over 15 amino acids. The trim removed 1 base at V and 10 bases at J, leaving 13 bases unmatched. CDR3 nucleotides: TGTGCCTGGAGTGCCCTCCCGGCGGGAGAAGGGGAGCAGTTCTTC. It encodes CAWSALPAGEGEQFF.

The chain carries TRBV29-1 and TRBJ1-1; D call uncertain. The CDR3 has 12 residues. V lost 7 bases to trimming and J lost 3 bases, with 12 bases between them. The germline CDR1 and CDR2 sequences are SQVTM and ANQGSEA. DNA of the CDR3: TGCAGCGCCCACAATGGCGACACTGAAGCTTTCTTT. The encoded protein is CSAHNGDTEAFF.

This chain uses TRBV14 with TRBJ2-7; the D gene is possibly TRBD2 (6 bases). The V end was cut by 0 bases, the J end by 5 bases, with 8 bases between. From germline, CDR1 is SGHDN and CDR2 FVKESK. The CDR3 runs to 13 residues. CDR3 region: CASSQDLADEQYF. Written as DNA, the CDR3 is TGTGCCAGCAGCCAAGACTTAGCGGACGAGCAGTACTTC.

The chain employs TRBV27 and TRBJ1-2, with 9 bases fitting TRBD1. V dropped 4 bases and J dropped 4; count of bases not matched to a gene: 4. Germline V CDR1 and CDR2: MNHEY, SMNVEV (reference sequence). The CDR3 extends over 14 amino acids. CDR3 nucleotide sequence: TGTGCCAGCAGTTCACAGGGGGCCGGCTATGGCTACACCTTC. Translated: CASSSQGAGYGYTF.

The V call is TRBV20-1, the J call TRBJ2-1, with D unclear. The CDR3 spans 15 residues. V was cut by 5 bases and J by 7 bases, with 21 bases left in between. Germline CDR1 DFQATT, CDR2 SNEGSKA (reference sequence). The CDR3 nucleotides are TGCAGTGCTCAACCCGCAGGTCGTACTTTAAATGAGCAGTTCTTC. This gives the protein CSAQPAGRTLNEQFF.

CDR3 sequence: CSADPRDRGEDGYTF. The CDR3 DNA is TGCAGTGCTGACCCGCGAGACAGGGGGGAGGATGGCTACACCTTC. V is TRBV20-1 and J is TRBJ1-2; 9 nucleotides align to TRBD1. The V segment lost 5 bases and the J segment 6 bases; nucleotides outside the gene matches: 13. The germline V gene has CDR1 DFQATT and CDR2 SNEGSKA (reference sequence). The CDR3 covers 15 residues.

This CDR3 is CASSLKGGGEQYF. CDR3 nucleotide sequence: TGTGCCAGCAGTTTGAAGGGCGGCGGCGAGCAGTACTTC. This chain joins TRBV28 and TRBJ2-7; D gene uncertain. CDR1 is MDHEN, CDR2 SYDVKM, per germline. CDR3 length: 13 residues. V was pared by 3 bases and J by 6 bases, with 12 bases between. Full variable domain (rest looked up from reference TRBV28 and TRBJ2-7): DVKVTQSSRYLVKRTGEKVFLECVQDMDHENMFWYRQDPGLGLRLIYFSYDVKMKEKGDIPEGYSVSREKKERFSLILESASTNQTSMYLCASSLKGGGEQYFGPGTRLTVT.

The J gene is TRBJ2-7, the V gene TRBV20-1, with no clear D. CDR1 and CDR2 from the germline V gene are DFQATT and SNEGSKA (reference sequence). The CDR3 is 14 residues long. V was trimmed by 0 bases and J by 5 bases, leaving 14 bases between them. The CDR3 spells CSARDPGRNHEQYF. CDR3 sequence (DNA): TGCAGTGCTAGAGATCCGGGTCGGAACCACGAGCAGTACTTC.